The entry below gives a single T cell receptor (beta chain) sequence along with its context. The antigen is undetermined. The data belong to a study of graft-versus-host responses after intestinal transplantation. Background on the study: Transplants were multivisceral, liver-intestinal, or isolated intestinal.

Trimming took 1 base from V and 0 from J, leaving 10 bases between them. The CDR3 consists of 15 residues. Germline CDR1 is SGHTA and CDR2 is FQGNSA. Method: immunoSEQ multiplex PCR; TCRdb's copy keeps in-frame clones and lacks some. The table includes about 150,000 clones, over 90% detected once. The specimen comprised unstimulated CD4+ T cells sorted from spleen or lymph node cells, sampled before intestinal transplant. The clonotype was recovered from a human donor who received an intestinal transplant. The rearrangement uses TRBV7-2 and TRBJ2-7, with D perhaps TRBD2 (5 bases). In DNA form, the CDR3 reads TGTGCCAGCAGCTTAGGTCGTGGGAGCTCCTACGAGCAGTACTTC. Translated: CASSLGRGSSYEQYF.